This TCR beta chain originates from a study of early T cells in non-severe SARS-CoV-2 infection. TCRdb re-analysed the 5' RACE reads in MiXCR, keeping a single row per CDR3 protein. The table lists about 26,000 distinct CDR3 sequences, 4% to 5.5% of them singletons. At least ten counts were recorded for this clonotype. CDR3 length: 15 amino acids. Germline assignment: CDR1 MNHNY and CDR2 SVGAGI (reference sequence). The germline V and J ends were trimmed by 2 bases and 0 bases, with 8 bases remaining between them. The chain recombines TRBV6-6 with TRBJ2-1, with a tentative D call TRBD2 (5 bases). This clonotype was sampled from an adult who was a healthcare worker with PCR-confirmed SARS-CoV-2 infection or an uninfected control (not recorded which). Specimen: whole blood. CDR3 loop: CASSYRESSYNEQFF. DNA of the CDR3: TGTGCCAGCAGTTACAGGGAGAGCTCCTACAATGAGCAGTTCTTC.